This T cell receptor (beta chain) was profiled in a study of neurological immune-mediated disorders. Turning to this clonotype: Its antigen is not known.

Time point denoted: longitudinal time-point 2. Unsorted libraries were prepared from 2 million PBMCs held at -80 C. General observations from the study: Private repertoires in all groups were suggested by the finding that expanded clones across subjects shared no CDR3 amino acid sequences.

V dropped 5 bases and J dropped 6 bases, with 13 bases sitting between them. Germline V gives CDR1 MNHEY, CDR2 SVGAGI. This CDR3 is built from 13 residues. A single record per CDR3 protein comes from TCRdb applying MiXCR to the 5' RACE reads. The data contain 70,000 to 95,000 distinct CDR3 sequences, over 10% of them singletons. The sample taken for sequencing was PBMCs. The rearrangement joins TRBV6-5 to TRBJ2-5; D is tentatively TRBD1 or TRBD2 (6 bases each). The clonotype was recovered from a female donor with HTLV-1-associated myelopathy (HAM/TSP). In DNA form, the CDR3 reads TGTGCCAGCAGTGCCGGGGGCCGGCAGACCCAGTACTTC. Translation: CASSAGGRQTQYF.